Presented here are 22 T cell receptor beta chains from one specimen sequenced in a study of shared clonotypes between healthy human individuals. Only in-frame clones appear in the TCRdb table, and some are missing; sequencing was by immunoSEQ multiplex PCR. Altogether about 1.5 million clones are present, 98% being singletons, with the ten largest covering roughly 0.42%. The sequencing input was naive CD4+ T cells sorted from blood. The subset was: CD45RA+ positively selected. These receptors were collected from a man in his thirties or forties in good health.

This rearrangement joins TRBV5-4 to TRBJ2-3, with TRBD1 matching over 8 bases. Germline-derived CDR1 and CDR2 are SGHNT and YYREEE (reference sequence). With 0 bases clipped from V and 3 bases from J, the junction kept 9 bases outside the gene matches. The CDR3 totals 17 residues. This CDR3 is CASSLGLQGEVTDTQYF. CDR3 DNA: TGTGCCAGCAGCTTGGGCCTACAGGGGGAGGTAACAGATACGCAGTATTTT.

Notes on this clone: Other DNA sequences of this sample code for an identical CDR3. The chain links TRBV7-2 to TRBJ1-1; unclear D gene. CDR3 length: 13 amino acids. V was pared by 5 bases and J by 0 bases, with 7 bases between. Germline loops: CDR1 SGHTA, CDR2 FQGNSA. The CDR3 loop is CASSLGMNTEAFF. The CDR3 DNA is TGTGCCAGCAGCCTCGGGATGAACACTGAAGCTTTCTTT.

The chain combines TRBV15 with TRBJ2-5; D gene ambiguous. CDR1 is LNHNV, CDR2 YYDKDF, per germline (reference sequence). Trimming shortened V by 0 bases and J by 5 bases, and 7 bases separated the two germline ends. This CDR3 spans 13 amino acids. CDR3 protein: CATSRDSTETQYF. The CDR3 DNA reads as TGTGCCACCAGCAGAGATTCAACGGAGACCCAGTACTTC.

J is TRBJ2-1 and V is TRBV5-4, with 7 bases matching TRBD2. Losses at the gene ends were 0 bases for V and 9 bases for J; bases not matched to a gene: 3. The CDR3 is 13 residues long. The V gene's germline CDR1 is SGHNT and CDR2 YYREEE (reference sequence). CDR3 in amino acids: CASSLGRELEQFF. DNA for the CDR3: TGTGCCAGCAGCTTGGGGCGGGAGCTTGAGCAGTTCTTC.

The rearrangement links TRBV9 to TRBJ2-7; 10 nucleotides line up with TRBD2. J lost 0 bases, V lost 4 bases, and 4 bases had no gene match. Germline V gives CDR1 SGDLS, CDR2 YYNGEE. This CDR3 is 15 amino acids long. CDR3 in amino acids: CASSSGLASSYEQYF. CDR3 nucleotide sequence: TGTGCCAGCAGCTCGGGACTAGCGAGCTCCTACGAGCAGTACTTC.

The chain recombines TRBV10-3 with TRBJ2-7; D is tentatively TRBD1 or TRBD2 (5 bases each). Germline V gene lookup returns CDR1 ENHRY and CDR2 SYGVKD. The V gene lost 8 bases and the J gene lost 3 bases, with 14 bases spanning the gap. The CDR3 is 13 amino acids. The CDR3 reads CAIGRDHIYEQYF. In nucleotides, the CDR3 is TGTGCCATCGGCAGGGACCATATCTACGAGCAGTACTTC.

The V and J genes are TRBV7-8 and TRBJ1-4; D remains ambiguous. This CDR3 has 16 residues. Germline V CDR1 and CDR2: SGHVS, FQNEAQ. With 1 base removed from V and 0 bases from J, the gap between germline ends came to 9 bases. CDR3 bases: TGTGCCAGCAGCTTAGTCCGAGTAGCAACTAATGAAAAACTGTTTTTT. This codes for CASSLVRVATNEKLFF.

The J gene is TRBJ2-1, the V gene TRBV18, with unresolved D. The CDR3 extends over 14 amino acids. CDR1 is KGHSH, CDR2 LQKENI, per germline. With 4 bases removed from V and 9 bases from J, the gap between germline ends came to 16 bases. This CDR3 reads CASSLPQVAGEQFF. In nucleotides, the CDR3 is TGTGCCAGCTCACTCCCTCAAGTAGCCGGTGAGCAGTTCTTC.

This chain uses TRBV29-1 with TRBJ2-7; 14 positions agree with TRBD2. This CDR3 is built from 15 residues. Unmatched junction bases numbered 4, after V lost 6 bases and J lost 0 bases. Germline CDR1 is SQVTM and CDR2 is ANQGSEA. The CDR3 region has the DNA TGCAGCGTCTCCGGGACTAGCGGGAGCTCCTACGAGCAGTACTTC. Translation gives CSVSGTSGSSYEQYF.

V usage is TRBV5-4 and J usage is TRBJ2-3; D remains ambiguous. The CDR3 runs to 13 residues. Deletions cut 7 bases from V and 5 bases from J, with 14 bases between. Germline V gene data show CDR1 as SGHNT and CDR2 as YYREEE (reference sequence). This chain's CDR3 is CASRLRPGDTQYF. The CDR3 DNA reads TGTGCCAGCCGATTGAGGCCGGGAGATACGCAGTATTTT.

The V call is TRBV7-8, the J call TRBJ1-2; TRBD1 matches 7 bases. The CDR3 consists of 16 residues. J gave up 3 bases and V 5 bases, and 12 bases lay outside the gene matches. CDR1 SGHVS and CDR2 FQNEAQ come from the germline V gene. CDR3 DNA sequence: TGTGCCAGCAGCGACCTGACAGGGTGGAATTACTATGGCTACACCTTC. It codes for CASSDLTGWNYYGYTF.

The chain couples TRBV11-2 to TRBJ2-7; no clear D. The germline V gene encodes CDR1 SGHAT and CDR2 FQNNGV. V shed 1 base and J shed 5 bases, with 15 bases lying between them. This CDR3 is built from 15 residues. The chain's CDR3 is CASSLVWEEAHEQYF. The CDR3 DNA is TGTGCCAGCAGCTTAGTTTGGGAAGAGGCCCACGAGCAGTACTTC.

This chain links TRBV11-2 with TRBJ2-3; 9 nucleotides match TRBD2. Germline CDR1 SGHAT, CDR2 FQNNGV. Trimming cost V 2 bases and J 2 bases; bases outside gene matches: 5. CDR3 size: 16 residues. In DNA form, the CDR3 reads TGTGCCAGCAGCTTAATAGTAGCGGGAGTCACAGATACGCAGTATTTT. Protein product: CASSLIVAGVTDTQYF. Supplemented by reference TRBV11-2 and TRBJ2-3, the full variable domain reads EAGVAQSPRYKIIEKRQSVAFWCNPISGHATLYWYQQILGQGPKLLIQFQNNGVVDDSQLPKDRFSAERLKGVDSTLKIQPAKLEDSAVYLCASSLIVAGVTDTQYFGPGTRLTVL.

The gene calls are TRBV2 and TRBJ1-2, with 7 bases that match TRBD1. The CDR3 has 14 residues. Germline V gene data show CDR1 as SNHLY and CDR2 as FYNNEI. V lost 5 bases to trimming and J lost 0 bases; unmatched junction nucleotides: 3. CDR3 loop: CASSMDRPNYGYTF. CDR3 nucleotides: TGTGCCAGCAGTATGGACAGGCCTAACTATGGCTACACCTTC.

Only a few counts were recorded for this clone. In the same sample, other DNA sequences code for this CDR3. The chain employs TRBV7-2 and TRBJ2-7, with D possibly matching TRBD2 (5 bases). CDR1 is SGHTA and CDR2 is FQGNSA in the germline V gene. V was pared by 3 bases and J by 2 bases, with 8 bases between. The CDR3 sequence is 13 residues long. CDR3 loop: CASSLVRAYEQYF. The CDR3 DNA follows: TGTGCCAGCAGCTTGGTGAGGGCCTACGAGCAGTACTTC.

The V call is TRBV9, the J call TRBJ2-7; tentatively, D is TRBD1 (6 bases). V shed 4 bases and J shed 3 bases, with 17 bases lying between them. The CDR3 covers 15 residues. Germline lookup yields CDR1 SGDLS and CDR2 YYNGEE. CDR3: CASSPRTAQIYEQYF. The CDR3 DNA reads as TGTGCCAGCAGCCCCCGGACAGCGCAAATCTACGAGCAGTACTTC. Filled out from reference TRBV9 and TRBJ2-7, the complete variable domain reads DSGVTQTPKHLITATGQRVTLRCSPRSGDLSVYWYQQSLDQGLQFLIQYYNGEERAKGNILERFSAQQFPDLHSELNLSSLELGDSALYFCASSPRTAQIYEQYFGPGTRLTVT.

The chain joins TRBV28 to TRBJ1-5; perhaps TRBD1 as D (6 bases). Trimming cost V 5 bases and J 0 bases, with 11 bases left between them. Germline assignment: CDR1 MDHEN and CDR2 SYDVKM. This CDR3 is built from 15 residues. As DNA, the CDR3 is TGTGCCAGCAGTCAAGTGGGACATAGCAATCAGCCCCAGCATTTT. It specifies CASSQVGHSNQPQHF.

V and J are TRBV4-2 and TRBJ2-1, with 7 bases fitting TRBD1. The CDR3 has 15 residues. Germline CDR1 reads LGHNA; CDR2 reads YNFKEQ. The V and J ends lost 4 bases and 2 bases, in that order; junction bases with no gene match: 5. CDR3 in amino acids: CASSPRQGPYNEQFF. For the CDR3, the DNA is TGTGCCAGCAGCCCTCGACAGGGACCCTACAATGAGCAGTTCTTC.

V gene TRBV18 combines with J gene TRBJ2-3, with D perhaps matching TRBD2 (6 bases). CDR3 size: 16 residues. Germline V gene lookup returns CDR1 KGHSH and CDR2 LQKENI. V gave up 1 base and J gave up 0 bases, with 11 bases separating them. The CDR3 bases are TGTGCCAGCTCACCACTGGAGGGGCTGAGCACAGATACGCAGTATTTT. The encoded protein is CASSPLEGLSTDTQYF.

The chain is built from TRBV2 and TRBJ2-1; 13 nucleotides align to TRBD2. V shed 5 bases and J 7 bases; nucleotides not matched to a gene: 8. Germline CDR1 and CDR2: SNHLY and FYNNEI. The CDR3 loop spans 16 amino acids. CDR3: CASSRGLAGSRNEQFF. CDR3 nucleotides: TGTGCCAGCAGTAGGGGACTAGCGGGAAGTAGGAATGAGCAGTTCTTC. The complete variable domain, with remaining parts taken from reference TRBV2 and TRBJ2-1, reads EPEVTQTPSHQVTQMGQEVILRCVPISNHLYFYWYRQILGQKVEFLVSFYNNEISEKSEIFDDQFSVERPDGSNFTLKIRSTKLEDSAMYFCASSRGLAGSRNEQFFGPGTRLTVL.

The rearrangement links TRBV2 to TRBJ2-2; no reliable D call. Germline CDR1 and CDR2: SNHLY and FYNNEI. The V gene lost 5 bases and the J gene lost 0 bases, with 7 bases spanning the gap. This CDR3 contains 14 residues. The CDR3 sequence: CASSRSTNTGELFF. DNA for the CDR3: TGTGCCAGCAGTCGATCAACGAACACCGGGGAGCTGTTTTTT.

The chain uses TRBV4-2 and TRBJ1-3; a possible D gene is TRBD1 (5 bases). The CDR3 is 16 residues long. The V end was cut by 1 base, the J end by 0 bases, with 10 bases between. CDR1 and CDR2 (germline): LGHNA, YNFKEQ. The CDR3 sequence is CASSQGGGSSGNTIYF. The CDR3 DNA sequence: TGTGCCAGCAGCCAAGGGGGCGGGAGCTCTGGAAACACCATATATTTT.